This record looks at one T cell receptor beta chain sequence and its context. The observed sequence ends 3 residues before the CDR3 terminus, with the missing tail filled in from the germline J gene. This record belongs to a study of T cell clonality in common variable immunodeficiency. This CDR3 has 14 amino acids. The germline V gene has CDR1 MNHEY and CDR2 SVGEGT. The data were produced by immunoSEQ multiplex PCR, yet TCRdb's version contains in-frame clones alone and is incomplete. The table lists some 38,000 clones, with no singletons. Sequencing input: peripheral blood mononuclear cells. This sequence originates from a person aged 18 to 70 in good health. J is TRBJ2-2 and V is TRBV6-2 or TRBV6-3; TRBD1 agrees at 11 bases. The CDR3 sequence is CASRRTGGGEKLFF. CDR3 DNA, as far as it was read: TGTGCCAGCAGGCGGACAGGGGGCGGTGAAAAG.